A single sample is the source of the 14 T cell receptor beta chains below, sequenced in a study of read filtering for tumor transcriptome and immune sequencing. From 350 to 500 ng of RNA, a library with molecular barcoded alpha/delta and beta/gamma adaptors was made. TCRdb redid the calling of the reads with MiXCR, one entry per CDR3 protein. The table shows about 35,000 distinct CDR3 sequences, with more than 13% occurring only once. Sample: a population of CD138-negative cells sorted from bone marrow. These receptors were obtained from a donor aged 40 or over with multiple myeloma.

The chain links TRBV7-2 to TRBJ1-2; D is perhaps TRBD1 (5 bases). Germline assignment: CDR1 SGHTA and CDR2 FQGNSA. The CDR3 loop spans 14 amino acids. V was trimmed by 4 bases and J by 8 bases, leaving 17 bases between them. The CDR3 loop is CASSSTQGYGGYTF. The CDR3 DNA reads as TGTGCCAGCAGCTCGACCCAGGGCTATGGGGGCTACACCTTC.

This clonotype has at least ten counts. The chain couples TRBV7-9 to TRBJ1-1; D is unresolved. V lost 5 bases, J lost 0 bases, and 10 bases lay in between. The CDR3 runs 14 residues. The germline gives CDR1 SEHNR, CDR2 FQNEAQ (reference sequence). The CDR3 region has the DNA TGTGCCAGCAGCGAGGGTAGGATGAACACTGAAGCTTTCTTT. Protein sequence: CASSEGRMNTEAFF.

This clonotype was observed many times. The chain carries TRBV28 and TRBJ2-1, with D unresolved. The germline gives CDR1 MDHEN, CDR2 SYDVKM. Trimming removed 4 bases from V and 8 bases from J, with 12 bases in between. The CDR3 totals 13 residues. The CDR3 region is CASSSPNRDEQFF. CDR3 sequence (DNA): TGTGCCAGCAGTTCTCCAAATAGAGATGAGCAGTTCTTC.

This rearrangement joins TRBV12-3 or TRBV12-4 to TRBJ2-3; no clear D gene. This CDR3 region has 14 residues. V was pared by 6 bases and J by 1 base, with 11 bases between. CDR3 DNA sequence: TGTGCCAGCAGGCTTGGACGCGGCACAGATACGCAGTATTTT. It codes for CASRLGRGTDTQYF.

This clonotype was counted ten times or more. The chain couples TRBV11-3 to TRBJ2-3, with no clear D. CDR1 is SGHNT, CDR2 YENEEA, per germline. The CDR3 loop spans 12 amino acids. The V end was cut by 5 bases, the J end by 2 bases, with 5 bases between. CDR3 in DNA: TGTGCCAGCAGCACCCTCACAGATACGCAGTATTTT. This translates into CASSTLTDTQYF.

This clonotype was picked up many times. V gene TRBV3-1 combines with J gene TRBJ2-5; no clear D. Trimming left V 1 base short and J 2 bases short, with 11 bases between. Per germline, CDR1 LGHDT and CDR2 YNNKEL (reference sequence). This CDR3 region has 15 residues. The CDR3 loop reads CASSQAGEKQETQYF. The CDR3 coding sequence is TGTGCCAGCAGCCAAGCCGGCGAGAAACAAGAGACCCAGTACTTC.

About this clonotype: A read error likely explains this, since a far larger clone differs by one base. The conserved closing phenylalanine or tryptophan is absent in this CDR3, likely reflecting a read error. The V and J genes are TRBV7-3 and TRBJ1-6, with D unresolved. The CDR3 loop spans 14 amino acids. Looked up from germline, CDR1 is SGHTA and CDR2 is FQGTGA. V was trimmed by 2 bases and J by 13 bases, leaving 15 bases between them. The CDR3 DNA reads as TGTGCCAGCAGCTTAGAGGCCAGACCAACGCCCCTCCACCTT. Translating gives CASSLEARPTPLHL.

This clonotype was observed many times. The chain joins TRBV5-1 to TRBJ1-1; 8 nucleotides align to TRBD1. Trimming at V came to 4 bases and at J to 4 bases, leaving 9 bases not matched to a gene. The CDR3 has 15 residues. Germline V gene sequence: CDR1 SGHRS, CDR2 YFSETQ. In nucleotides, the CDR3 is TGCGCCAGCAGCCCCCGGACAGGGTGGGCCACTGAAGCTTTCTTT. This gives the protein CASSPRTGWATEAFF. The complete variable domain, with remaining parts taken from reference TRBV5-1 and TRBJ1-1, reads KAGVTQTPRYLIKTRGQQVTLSCSPISGHRSVSWYQQTPGQGLQFLFEYFSETQRNKGNFPGRFSGRQFSNSRSEMNVSTLELGDSALYLCASSPRTGWATEAFFGQGTRLTVV.

This clonotype was seen a few times. V gene TRBV3-1 combines with J gene TRBJ1-1; a weak D match, TRBD1 (6 bases). Trimming took 1 base from V and 5 from J, leaving 8 bases between them. The CDR3 totals 13 residues. Per germline, CDR1 LGHDT and CDR2 YNNKEL (reference sequence). In nucleotides, the CDR3 is TGTGCCAGCAGCCAAGGAGGGGGAACTGAAGCTTTCTTT. Protein: CASSQGGGTEAFF.

About this clonotype itself: This clone may be a read error of a much larger clone one base away. The chain carries TRBV5-8 and TRBJ1-6, with TRBD1 matching over 8 bases. Germline CDR1 reads SGHTS; CDR2 reads YDEGEE. The CDR3 loop spans 14 amino acids. The CDR3 nucleotides are TGTGCCAGCAGCTCGGGACAGGTGAACACTGAAGCTCTCTTT. This encodes CASSSGQVNTEALF.

The rearrangement links TRBV5-1 to TRBJ2-1, with D maybe TRBD1 (7 bases). The germline gives CDR1 SGHRS, CDR2 YFSETQ. Between the trimmed V and J ends, which lost 5 bases and 8 bases, there was a span of 17 bases. CDR3 length equals 14 residues. CDR3 region: CASSPAGGQDEQFF. The CDR3 DNA is TGCGCCAGCAGTCCGGCAGGGGGGCAAGATGAGCAGTTCTTC.

Ten or more counts support this clonotype. This chain links TRBV7-3 with TRBJ2-3; weak D call: TRBD2 (6 bases). Germline V gene data show CDR1 as SGHTA and CDR2 as FQGTGA. V gave up 4 bases and J gave up 1 base, with 9 bases separating them. The CDR3 sequence is 14 residues long. The CDR3 loop is CASSSGGGTDTQYF. CDR3 DNA: TGTGCCAGCAGCTCCGGAGGGGGCACAGATACGCAGTATTTT.

This clonotype has at least ten counts. CDR3 sequence reads: CASSLRLDSTNQPQHF. The CDR3 region has the DNA TGTGCCAGCAGCTTGAGGCTCGACAGTACCAATCAGCCCCAGCATTTT. This chain connects TRBV5-6 to TRBJ1-5, with TRBD1 as a possible D gene (5 bases). The CDR3 spans 16 residues. V shed 1 base and J shed 3 bases, with 14 bases lying between them. The germline V gene has CDR1 SGHDT and CDR2 YYEEEE.

The table lists this clonotype with many counts. The chain employs TRBV6-1 and TRBJ1-6; weak D call: TRBD1 (6 bases). The germline V gene encodes CDR1 MNHNS and CDR2 SASEGT. The CDR3 runs 15 residues. The V end was cut by 0 bases, the J end by 8 bases, with 11 bases between. CDR3 amino acids: CASSEAQGRHSPLHF. The CDR3, as DNA: TGTGCCAGCAGTGAAGCTCAGGGGAGACATTCACCCCTCCACTTT.